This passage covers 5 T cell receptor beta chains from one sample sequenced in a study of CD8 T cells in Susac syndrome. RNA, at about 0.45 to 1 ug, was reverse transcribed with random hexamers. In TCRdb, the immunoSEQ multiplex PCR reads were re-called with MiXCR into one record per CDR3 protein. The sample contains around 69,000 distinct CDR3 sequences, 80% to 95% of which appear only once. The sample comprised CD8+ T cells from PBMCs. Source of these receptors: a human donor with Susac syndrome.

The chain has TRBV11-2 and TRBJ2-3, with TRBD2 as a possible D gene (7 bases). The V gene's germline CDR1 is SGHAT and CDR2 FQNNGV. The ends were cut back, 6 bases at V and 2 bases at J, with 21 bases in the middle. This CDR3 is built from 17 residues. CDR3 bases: TGTGCCAGCAGTTTCCCCCTAGGGGGGGGCCACACAGATACGCAGTATTTT. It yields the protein CASSFPLGGGHTDTQYF. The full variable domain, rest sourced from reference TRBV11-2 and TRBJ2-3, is EAGVAQSPRYKIIEKRQSVAFWCNPISGHATLYWYQQILGQGPKLLIQFQNNGVVDDSQLPKDRFSAERLKGVDSTLKIQPAKLEDSAVYLCASSFPLGGGHTDTQYFGPGTRLTVL.

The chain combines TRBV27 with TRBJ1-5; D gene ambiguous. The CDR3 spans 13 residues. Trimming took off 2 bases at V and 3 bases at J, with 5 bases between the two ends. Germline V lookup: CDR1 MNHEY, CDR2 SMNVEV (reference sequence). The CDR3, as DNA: TGTGCCAGCAGTTTACTTGACAATCAGCCCCAGCATTTT. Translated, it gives CASSLLDNQPQHF.

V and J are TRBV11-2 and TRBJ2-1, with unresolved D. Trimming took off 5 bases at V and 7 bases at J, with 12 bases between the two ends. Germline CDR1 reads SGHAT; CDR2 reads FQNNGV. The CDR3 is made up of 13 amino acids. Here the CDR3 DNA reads TGTGCCAGCAGCCATTTACAGAGGAATGAGCAGTTCTTC. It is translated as CASSHLQRNEQFF.

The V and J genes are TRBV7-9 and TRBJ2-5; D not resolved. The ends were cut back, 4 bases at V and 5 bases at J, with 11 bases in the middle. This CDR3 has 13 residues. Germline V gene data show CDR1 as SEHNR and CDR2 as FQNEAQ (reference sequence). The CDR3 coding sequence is TGTGCCAGCAGCTCCTCGTTCGGGGAGACCCAGTACTTC. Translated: CASSSSFGETQYF.

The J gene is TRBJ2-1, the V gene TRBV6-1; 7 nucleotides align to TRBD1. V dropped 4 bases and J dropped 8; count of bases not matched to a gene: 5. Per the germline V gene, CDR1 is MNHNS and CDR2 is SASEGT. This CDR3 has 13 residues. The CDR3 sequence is CASSATGNYEQFF. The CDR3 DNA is TGTGCCAGCAGTGCGACAGGGAATTATGAGCAGTTCTTC.